The 13 T cell receptor beta chains below were found in one sample sequenced in a study of cytomegalovirus exposure and HLA in healthy donors. Both 60 Vbeta primers and 13 Jbeta primers went into the PCR. Using immunoSEQ multiplex PCR, the repertoire was profiled, and TCRdb retains in-frame clones only, with some absent. The profile shows about 190,000 clones, roughly four fifths of them singletons. The specimen was PBMCs. These receptor sequences come from a woman aged 25 to 39 in good health and CMV-seropositive.

J is TRBJ2-1 and V is TRBV25-1; D remains unclear. Per germline, CDR1 MGHDK and CDR2 SYGVNS. Between the trimmed V and J ends, which lost 1 base and 4 bases, there was a span of 8 bases. The CDR3 is 14 amino acids. For the CDR3, the DNA is TGTGCCAGCAGTGAATTGGTAGATTACAATGAGCAGTTCTTC. Its translation is CASSELVDYNEQFF. The whole variable domain, filled in from reference TRBV25-1 and TRBJ2-1, reads EADIYQTPRYLVIGTGKKITLECSQTMGHDKMYWYQQDPGMELHLIHYSYGVNSTEKGDLSSESTVSRIRTEHFPLTLESARPSHTSQYLCASSELVDYNEQFFGPGTRLTVL.

The chain couples TRBV4-1 to TRBJ1-6; D is unclear. V lost 4 bases, J lost 7 bases, and 17 bases lay in between. The CDR3 consists of 16 residues. The germline CDR1 and CDR2 sequences are MGHRA and YSYEKL. The CDR3 sequence is CASSPRTVGGNSPLHF. Here the CDR3 DNA reads TGCGCCAGCAGCCCTCGGACGGTCGGCGGGAATTCACCCCTCCACTTT.

The chain joins TRBV10-1 to TRBJ2-3; 14 nucleotides agree with TRBD2. Germline V lookup: CDR1 WNHNN, CDR2 SYGVQD (reference sequence). This CDR3 is built from 20 residues. The V segment lost 2 bases and the J segment 5 bases; nucleotides outside the gene matches: 15. CDR3 DNA: TGCGCCAGCAGTGAGGGGACTAGCGGGAGCCTTGCGAGGCTCGAAGATACGCAGTATTTT. It encodes CASSEGTSGSLARLEDTQYF.

This sequence joins TRBV19 and TRBJ2-1; maybe TRBD1 (6 bases). This CDR3 has 13 residues. Germline V lookup: CDR1 LNHDA, CDR2 SQIVND (reference sequence). Trimming removed 7 bases from V and 4 bases from J, with 11 bases in between. CDR3 bases: TGTGCCAGTAATCCGGACAGTTACAATGAGCAGTTCTTC. This sequence encodes CASNPDSYNEQFF.

For the CDR3, the DNA is TGCGCCAGCAGCACCCCAGGGGTGAACACTGAAGCTTTCTTT. Its protein is CASSTPGVNTEAFF. The chain is built from TRBV5-1 and TRBJ1-1, with D possibly being TRBD1 (6 bases). CDR1 and CDR2 from the germline V gene are SGHRS and YFSETQ. This CDR3 comprises 14 residues. V lost 4 bases and J lost 0, with 10 bases in between.

This chain connects TRBV7-2 to TRBJ1-1, with TRBD1 identical over 8 bases. J lost 5 bases, V lost 5 bases, and 10 bases had no gene match. Germline CDR1 and CDR2: SGHTA and FQGNSA. The CDR3 contains 15 residues. CDR3 nucleotide sequence: TGTGCCAGCAGCACTTCGGACAGGGTGGGGACTGAAGCTTTCTTT. Residues: CASSTSDRVGTEAFF.

The table lists this clone with a count of one. This rearrangement joins TRBV18 to TRBJ1-2; 10 bases are a match to TRBD1. The V segment lost 3 bases and the J segment 7 bases; nucleotides outside the gene matches: 17. The CDR3 covers 18 residues. The germline CDR1 and CDR2 sequences are KGHSH and LQKENI. The CDR3 is CASSPRVTTGTGDGGYTF. The DNA of the CDR3 is TGTGCCAGCTCACCCAGAGTTACTACCGGGACAGGGGATGGTGGCTACACCTTC.

This clone was seen a few times. The V and J genes are TRBV5-6 and TRBJ1-5; TRBD1 agrees at 8 bases. Trimming took 3 bases from V and 0 from J; bases not matched to a gene: 14. The CDR3 runs 19 residues. Per germline, CDR1 SGHDT and CDR2 YYEEEE. The CDR3 is CASSSLGQGASYSNQPQHF. The DNA of the CDR3 is TGTGCCAGCAGCTCCCTCGGGCAGGGGGCCTCGTATAGCAATCAGCCCCAGCATTTT.

V is TRBV6-5 and J is TRBJ2-1; 9 bases line up with TRBD2. There are 13 residues in the CDR3. Per germline, CDR1 MNHEY and CDR2 SVGAGI. After removal of 6 bases from V and 6 bases from J, the junction contained 3 bases not matched to a gene. For the CDR3, the DNA is TGTGCCAGCAGCCTAGCGGGGCCCAATGAGCAGTTCTTC. Residues: CASSLAGPNEQFF.

In its sample, this clone was seen a few times. The chain employs TRBV6-4 and TRBJ2-2, with TRBD1 matching 10 bases. CDR3 length equals 16 residues. Germline-derived CDR1 and CDR2 are MRHNA and SNTAGT. The V segment lost 0 bases and the J segment 3 bases; nucleotides outside the gene matches: 1. The CDR3 DNA reads TGTGCCAGCAGTGACTCCGACAGGGGGCACACCGGGGAGCTGTTTTTT. This codes for CASSDSDRGHTGELFF.

CDR3 bases: TGTGCCAGCAGTCCTACCCGACAGGGGGCGCCCTATGGCTACACCTTC. This sequence encodes CASSPTRQGAPYGYTF. This chain connects TRBV6-6 to TRBJ1-2, with 10 bases lining up with TRBD1. The germline V gene has CDR1 MNHNY and CDR2 SVGAGI (reference sequence). Trimming cost V 5 bases and J 4 bases; bases outside gene matches: 10. The CDR3 sequence is 16 residues long.

This clone is classed as medium-sized (0.01 to 0.1%). The chain has TRBV28 and TRBJ1-2; 9 bases match TRBD1. The V gene's germline CDR1 is MDHEN and CDR2 SYDVKM. J was trimmed by 7 bases and V by 10 bases; bases with no gene match: 10. The CDR3 has 13 amino acids. This CDR3 reads CAISDRGQGGYTF. The CDR3 region has the DNA TGTGCCATATCGGACAGGGGACAAGGTGGCTACACCTTC.

The gene calls are TRBV6-6 and TRBJ1-4; 8 nucleotides align to TRBD1. This CDR3 region has 14 residues. V shed 4 bases, J shed 11 bases, and the junction held 9 bases outside the gene matches. Germline V gene sequence: CDR1 MNHNY, CDR2 SVGAGI (reference sequence). CDR3 region: CASSSGQGGRKLFF. DNA of the CDR3: TGTGCCAGCAGTTCTGGACAGGGAGGACGGAAACTGTTTTTT.